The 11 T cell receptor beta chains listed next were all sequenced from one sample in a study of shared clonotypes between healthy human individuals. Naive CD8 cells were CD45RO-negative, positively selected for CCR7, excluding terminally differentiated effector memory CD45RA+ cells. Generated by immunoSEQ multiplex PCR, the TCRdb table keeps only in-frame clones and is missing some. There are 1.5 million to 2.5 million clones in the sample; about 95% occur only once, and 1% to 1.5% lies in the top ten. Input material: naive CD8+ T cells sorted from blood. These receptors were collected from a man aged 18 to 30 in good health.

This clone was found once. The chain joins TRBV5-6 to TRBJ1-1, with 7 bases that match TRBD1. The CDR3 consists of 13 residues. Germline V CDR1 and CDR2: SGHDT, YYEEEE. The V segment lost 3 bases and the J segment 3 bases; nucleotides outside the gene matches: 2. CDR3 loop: CASSYDRDTEAFF. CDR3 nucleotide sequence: TGTGCCAGCAGCTACGACAGGGACACTGAAGCTTTCTTT.

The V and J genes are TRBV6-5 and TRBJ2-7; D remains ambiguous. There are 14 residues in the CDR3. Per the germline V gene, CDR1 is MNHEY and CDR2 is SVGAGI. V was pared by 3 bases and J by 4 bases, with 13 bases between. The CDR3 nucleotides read TGTGCCAGCAGTTATGATGGCTCTCAATACGAGCAGTACTTC. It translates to CASSYDGSQYEQYF.

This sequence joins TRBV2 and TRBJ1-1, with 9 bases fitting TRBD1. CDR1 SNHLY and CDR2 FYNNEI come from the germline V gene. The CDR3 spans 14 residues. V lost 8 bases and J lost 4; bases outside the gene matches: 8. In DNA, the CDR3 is TGTGCCAGCCGGACAGGGGTTATAGGCACTGAAGCTTTCTTT. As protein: CASRTGVIGTEAFF.

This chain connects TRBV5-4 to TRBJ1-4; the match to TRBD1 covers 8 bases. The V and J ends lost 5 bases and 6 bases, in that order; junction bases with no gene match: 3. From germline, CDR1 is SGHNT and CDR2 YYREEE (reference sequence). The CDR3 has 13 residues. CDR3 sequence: CASRAGGDEKLFF. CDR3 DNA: TGTGCCAGCAGGGCAGGGGGCGATGAAAAACTGTTTTTT. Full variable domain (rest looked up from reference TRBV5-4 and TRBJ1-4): ETGVTQSPTHLIKTRGQQVTLRCSSQSGHNTVSWYQQALGQGPQFIFQYYREEENGRGNFPPRFSGLQFPNYSSELNVNALELDDSALYLCASRAGGDEKLFFGSGTQLSVL.

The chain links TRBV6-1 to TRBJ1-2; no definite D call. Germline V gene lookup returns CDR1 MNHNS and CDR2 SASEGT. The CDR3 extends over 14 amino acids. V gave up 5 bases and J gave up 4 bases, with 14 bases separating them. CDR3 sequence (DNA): TGTGCCAGCAGTCGCATGGGCACGAGCTATGGCTACACCTTC. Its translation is CASSRMGTSYGYTF.

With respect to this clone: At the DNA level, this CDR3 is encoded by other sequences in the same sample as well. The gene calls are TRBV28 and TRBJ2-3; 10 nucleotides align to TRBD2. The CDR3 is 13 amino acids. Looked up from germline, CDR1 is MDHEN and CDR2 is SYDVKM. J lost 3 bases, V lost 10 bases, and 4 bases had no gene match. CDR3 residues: CATLAGGTDTQYF. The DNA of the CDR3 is TGTGCCACCTTAGCGGGGGGAACAGATACGCAGTATTTT.

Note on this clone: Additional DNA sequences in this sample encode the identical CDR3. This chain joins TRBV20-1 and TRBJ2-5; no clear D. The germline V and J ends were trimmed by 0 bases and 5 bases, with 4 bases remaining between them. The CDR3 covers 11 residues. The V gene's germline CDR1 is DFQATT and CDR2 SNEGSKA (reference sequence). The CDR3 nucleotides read TGCAGTGCTAGAGATACCGAGACCCAGTACTTC. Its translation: CSARDTETQYF.

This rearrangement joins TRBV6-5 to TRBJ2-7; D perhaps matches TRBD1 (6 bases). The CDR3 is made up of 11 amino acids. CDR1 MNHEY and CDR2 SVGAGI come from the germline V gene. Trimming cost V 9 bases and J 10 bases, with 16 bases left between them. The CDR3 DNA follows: TGTGCCAGTTCAACAGGGTCCGGCCAGTACTTC. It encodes CASSTGSGQYF.

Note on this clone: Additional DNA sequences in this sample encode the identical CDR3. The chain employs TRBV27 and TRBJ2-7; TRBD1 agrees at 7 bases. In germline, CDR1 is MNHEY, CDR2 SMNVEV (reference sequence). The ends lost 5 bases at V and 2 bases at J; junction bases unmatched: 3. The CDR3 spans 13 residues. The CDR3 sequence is CASSVQGAYEQYF. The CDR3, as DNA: TGTGCCAGCAGTGTCCAGGGGGCCTACGAGCAGTACTTC.

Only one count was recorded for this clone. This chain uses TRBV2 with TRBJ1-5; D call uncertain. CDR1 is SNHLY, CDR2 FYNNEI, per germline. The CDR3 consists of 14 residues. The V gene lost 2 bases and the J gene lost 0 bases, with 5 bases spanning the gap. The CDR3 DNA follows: TGTGCCAGCAGTGAATGGTCTAGCAATCAGCCCCAGCATTTT. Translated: CASSEWSSNQPQHF.

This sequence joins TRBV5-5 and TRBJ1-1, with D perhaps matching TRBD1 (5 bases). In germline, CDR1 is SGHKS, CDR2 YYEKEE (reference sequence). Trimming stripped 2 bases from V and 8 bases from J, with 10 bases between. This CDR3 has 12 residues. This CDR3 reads CASSLGEREAFF. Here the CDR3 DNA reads TGTGCCAGCAGCTTAGGGGAGAGAGAAGCTTTCTTT.